The 24 T cell receptor beta chains in this list originate from one sample, sequenced in a study of blood T cells in healthy people across ages (dated by TCRdb to between 2014 and 2016). Libraries came from 5' RACE. TCRdb shows the sequencer as Illumina HiSeq 2500. A second PCR of roughly 6 to 11 cycles was run with a J-beta primer mix and a sample-barcoded 5' primer. Using fastp trimming at Q25 and MiXCR clonotype assembly, TCRdb reanalyzed the public sequencing data and kept in-frame beta chains. When rows share a CDR3 protein, they turn into one entry using the most common DNA and genes. The sample includes over 500,000 distinct CDR3 sequences, with under 65% observed a single time. Roughly 13% of the sample is in the top ten clones. The sequenced sample consisted of blood. The source is a woman of 80 years or more in good health.

The chain is built from TRBV12-3 or TRBV12-4 and TRBJ2-1; D remains unclear. CDR3 length: 12 amino acids. Trimming pared 0 bases from V and 9 bases from J, leaving 6 bases between. This chain's CDR3 is CASSLAPPEQFF. Here the CDR3 DNA reads TGTGCCAGCAGTTTAGCCCCCCCTGAGCAGTTCTTC.

The CDR3 region has the DNA TGTGCCAGCAGTATCGGTGATTCACCCCTCCACTTT. This translates into CASSIGDSPLHF. The chain uses TRBV2 and TRBJ1-6; D remains ambiguous. In germline, CDR1 is SNHLY, CDR2 FYNNEI. The V end lost 5 bases, the J end lost 8 bases, and 7 bases lay between the germline ends. CDR3 size: 12 residues.

This chain connects TRBV6-6 to TRBJ2-5, with 7 bases matching TRBD2. Losses at the gene ends were 7 bases for V and 4 bases for J; bases not matched to a gene: 12. This CDR3 spans 15 amino acids. Germline V gives CDR1 MNHNY, CDR2 SVGAGI (reference sequence). This CDR3 is CASNPPGGSLETQYF. The CDR3, as DNA: TGTGCCAGCAATCCCCCGGGAGGAAGCTTAGAGACCCAGTACTTC.

This clonotype was counted ten times or more. The V call is TRBV5-1, the J call TRBJ2-1; 11 bases agree with TRBD2. The germline V gene encodes CDR1 SGHRS and CDR2 YFSETQ. Unmatched junction bases numbered 6, after V lost 7 bases and J lost 6 bases. CDR3 length: 14 residues. CDR3 nucleotides: TGCGCCAGCGCCCCGGGACTAGCGGTCAATGAGCAGTTCTTC. Its protein is CASAPGLAVNEQFF.

The chain carries TRBV10-3 and TRBJ2-7, with 7 bases aligning to TRBD1. Looked up from germline, CDR1 is ENHRY and CDR2 is SYGVKD. With V trimmed by 2 bases and J by 12 bases, 19 bases remained unmatched. The CDR3 covers 16 residues. CDR3 loop: CAISEGQARPGSSPYF. The CDR3 DNA sequence: TGTGCCATCAGTGAGGGACAGGCACGACCCGGGTCGTCCCCGTACTTC.

This clonotype was observed a few times. V and J are TRBV25-1 and TRBJ2-4; either TRBD1 or TRBD2 may supply D (7 bases each). Germline assignment: CDR1 MGHDK and CDR2 SYGVNS. V lost 1 base and J 8 bases, leaving 12 bases between the germline ends. The CDR3 sequence is 14 residues long. CDR3 nucleotides: TGTGCCAGCAGTGAATCAGCAGGGGGGGACATTCAGTACTTC. Translated: CASSESAGGDIQYF.

In regard to this clonotype: This may be a read error: a much more frequent sequence differs by one nucleotide. This chain connects TRBV6-1 to TRBJ2-3; D is possibly TRBD2 (6 bases). CDR3 length equals 15 residues. Germline assignment: CDR1 MNHNS and CDR2 SASEGT. CDR3 in amino acids: CTSSETTGDTDTQYF. As DNA, the CDR3 is TGTACCAGCAGTGAGACAACGGGAGACACAGATACGCAGTATTTT.

The sample holds many counts of this clonotype. J is TRBJ2-7 and V is TRBV20-1; 10 bases map to TRBD2. After removal of 4 bases from V and 4 bases from J, the junction contained 10 bases not matched to a gene. The CDR3 spans 15 residues. Germline lookup yields CDR1 DFQATT and CDR2 SNEGSKA (reference sequence). In DNA, the CDR3 is TGCAGTGCTACAATGACGGGACTAGCGTCGTACGAGCAGTACTTC. This sequence encodes CSATMTGLASYEQYF.

To note about this clonotype: A much larger clone is a single base away; this may be a read error. This chain connects TRBV29-1 to TRBJ2-5; no definite D call. This CDR3 comprises 14 residues. Germline V gene lookup returns CDR1 SQVTM and CDR2 ANQGSEA. V lost 5 bases to trimming and J lost 5 bases, with 18 bases between them. Here the CDR3 reads CSVLRRYAAETQYF. The CDR3 nucleotides read TGCAGCGTTTTGAGACGCTACGCGGCGGAGACCCAGTACTTC.

This clonotype was detected a few times. The J gene is TRBJ1-2, the V gene TRBV2, with TRBD1 identical over 7 bases. Germline V lookup: CDR1 SNHLY, CDR2 FYNNEI. The CDR3 loop spans 15 amino acids. The J segment lost 1 base and the V segment lost 7 bases, leaving 9 bases of the junction unmatched. The CDR3 loop reads CASTVRTGVNYGYTF. As DNA, the CDR3 is TGTGCCAGCACCGTAAGGACAGGAGTTAACTATGGCTACACCTTC.

This clonotype turned up a few times. The CDR3 bases are TGTGCCAGCAGTGGCGCTAGCCCCGGGACCGGGGAGCTGTTTTTT. Translation gives CASSGASPGTGELFF. The V call is TRBV2, the J call TRBJ2-2; TRBD2 might be the D (5 bases). Trimming left V 4 bases short and J 5 bases short, with 14 bases between. Germline V gives CDR1 SNHLY, CDR2 FYNNEI. This CDR3 has 15 amino acids.

This rearrangement joins TRBV28 to TRBJ1-5; no firm D call. Germline values: CDR1 MDHEN, CDR2 SYDVKM. V gave up 6 bases and J gave up 3 bases, with 21 bases separating them. This CDR3 contains 17 residues. The CDR3 DNA is TGTGCCAGCAGCCAGGACCCCATAGCAGCACTCAATCAGCCCCAGCATTTT. Residues: CASSQDPIAALNQPQHF.

This clonotype was counted only a few times. The V and J genes are TRBV3-1 and TRBJ1-5; perhaps TRBD1 as D (6 bases). The CDR3 consists of 14 residues. The germline V and J ends were trimmed by 2 bases and 4 bases, with 9 bases remaining between them. In germline, CDR1 is LGHDT, CDR2 YNNKEL (reference sequence). The CDR3 region is CASSQLGQNQPQHF. CDR3 in DNA: TGTGCCAGCAGCCAACTAGGACAGAATCAGCCCCAGCATTTT.

This clonotype was seen a handful of times. This chain uses TRBV7-2 with TRBJ1-5, with 7 bases fitting TRBD1. The CDR3 runs to 14 residues. V shed 5 bases and J 7 bases; nucleotides not matched to a gene: 8. CDR1 and CDR2 (germline): SGHTA, FQGNSA. The CDR3 coding sequence is TGTGCCAGCAGCCAGTGGACAGGTAAACAGCCCCAGCATTTT. As protein: CASSQWTGKQPQHF.

The sample holds a few counts of this clonotype. J is TRBJ1-1 and V is TRBV6-2 or TRBV6-3, with 8 bases identical to TRBD1. Germline-derived CDR1 and CDR2 are MNHEY and SVGEGT. Trimming removed 6 bases from V and 1 base from J; junction bases left unmatched: 7. The CDR3 length is 15 residues. The DNA for the CDR3 is TGTGCCAGCAGCGGCGTCGGGACAGGGAACACTGAAGCTTTCTTT. Its translation: CASSGVGTGNTEAFF.

The chain carries TRBV28 and TRBJ1-2, with D uncertain. The CDR3 length is 15 residues. The germline V gene encodes CDR1 MDHEN and CDR2 SYDVKM. V gave up 2 bases and J gave up 4 bases, with 14 bases separating them. CDR3 amino acids: CASSLPEGRLYGYTF. CDR3 in DNA: TGTGCCAGCAGTTTACCAGAAGGACGGCTCTATGGCTACACCTTC.

V and J are TRBV20-1 and TRBJ1-2, with 8 nucleotides matching TRBD1. The V gene's germline CDR1 is DFQATT and CDR2 SNEGSKA (reference sequence). This CDR3 is 15 amino acids long. The junction had 9 bases not matched to a gene; V was cut back by 2 bases and J by 4 bases. CDR3 region: CSARRQGRSSYGYTF. As DNA, the CDR3 is TGCAGTGCTAGAAGACAGGGGCGCTCCTCCTATGGCTACACCTTC.

This clonotype was detected a few times. This rearrangement joins TRBV11-2 to TRBJ2-3; D remains unclear. CDR3 size: 14 residues. Per germline, CDR1 SGHAT and CDR2 FQNNGV. V gave up 7 bases and J gave up 4 bases, with 15 bases separating them. CDR3 nucleotides: TGTGCCAGCACCCGGCCGCAACGCCCAGATACGCAGTATTTT. It yields the protein CASTRPQRPDTQYF.

A single count supports this clonotype. A much bigger clone sits one base away, suggesting this may be a read error. The chain combines TRBV20-1 with TRBJ2-5; D perhaps matches TRBD2 (5 bases). This CDR3 comprises 11 residues. The germline V gene encodes CDR1 DFQATT and CDR2 SNEGSKA (reference sequence). Deletions cut 5 bases from V and 11 bases from J, with 15 bases between. The CDR3 loop reads CSAQRVGEQYF. CDR3 DNA: TGCAGTGCTCAGAGGGTGGGTGAGCAGTACTTC.

The gene calls are TRBV20-1 and TRBJ2-4; 9 nucleotides line up with TRBD1. The better agreement between TRBJ2-7 and the DNA end casts doubt on the J call. Germline CDR1 DFQATT, CDR2 SNEGSKA (reference sequence). The length of the CDR3 is 17 residues. The CDR3 reads CSARDRGQGPIFYEQYF. In nucleotides, the CDR3 is TGCAGTGCTAGAGATCGTGGACAGGGGCCTATCTTCTACGAGCAGTACTTC.

This chain joins TRBV29-1 and TRBJ2-4, with 8 bases lining up with TRBD1. The DNA matches TRBJ2-7 better at its end, which makes the J call doubtful. This CDR3 comprises 14 residues. CDR1 SQVTM and CDR2 ANQGSEA come from the germline V gene. CDR3 region: CSVEGTGGIYEQYF. CDR3 DNA sequence: TGCAGCGTTGAGGGGACAGGAGGAATTTACGAGCAGTACTTC.

At least ten counts were recorded for this clonotype. The rearrangement links TRBV6-2 or TRBV6-3 to TRBJ2-7; 9 bases map to TRBD2. Germline V gene sequence: CDR1 MNHEY, CDR2 SVGEGT. The CDR3 is made up of 15 amino acids. V gave up 7 bases and J gave up 0 bases; unmatched junction bases: 7. CDR3 region: CASNEPAGGSYEQYF. The CDR3, as DNA: TGTGCCAGCAACGAACCAGCGGGAGGCTCCTACGAGCAGTACTTC.

The gene calls are TRBV7-9 and TRBJ1-1; 7 nucleotides align to TRBD1. V dropped 3 bases and J dropped 5; count of bases not matched to a gene: 6. There are 14 residues in the CDR3. Germline CDR1 reads SEHNR; CDR2 reads FQNEAQ (reference sequence). Here the CDR3 DNA reads TGTGCCAGCAGCTTTTCAGGGGGGAAAACTGAAGCTTTCTTT. It translates to CASSFSGGKTEAFF.

This clonotype was counted a few times. The chain has TRBV29-1 and TRBJ1-2, with D hard to call. With 5 bases removed from V and 0 bases from J, the gap between germline ends came to 10 bases. This CDR3 is 13 amino acids long. CDR1 is SQVTM, CDR2 ANQGSEA, per germline. The CDR3 protein is CSVYVSANYGYTF. The CDR3 region has the DNA TGCAGCGTTTACGTGTCAGCTAACTATGGCTACACCTTC.